This TCR beta chain derives from a study of control samples from healthy donors and cancer patients (dated by TCRdb to the early 2020s). V is reduced by 5 bases and J by 1 base, leaving a spacing of 16 bases between them. CDR1 and CDR2 (LNHDA, SQIVND) derive from the germline V gene (reference sequence). The CDR3 measures 16 amino acids from cysteine to phenylalanine. The entry retains the CDR3 DNA only, 48 bases that are in frame from base 1. Library generation was performed with the immunoSEQ multiplex PCR assay. The clones in this table, taken by TCRdb from immuneACCESS, are in-frame only. Not every clone is retained; where verified, under half of the shortfall comes from an unresolved V gene, and the cause of the rest is unknown. The sample has 150,000 to 200,000 clones on record, 90% of them singletons. The ten biggest clones cover 1.1% to 1.5% of the sample. On this clone: Its binding antigen is unknown. No base-level quality is on record; no much larger clone is a single base apart.

In this chain, TRBV19 is recombined with TRBJ2-3; the best D guess is TRBD1, with 6 bases matching. The sequence was obtained from a woman aged 50 to 60 in good health. Sequencing was performed on blood. CDR3 reads: CASSATGTLGTDTQYF. The bases read TGTGCCAGTAGTGCGACCGGGACATTGGGCACAGATACGCAGTATTTT.